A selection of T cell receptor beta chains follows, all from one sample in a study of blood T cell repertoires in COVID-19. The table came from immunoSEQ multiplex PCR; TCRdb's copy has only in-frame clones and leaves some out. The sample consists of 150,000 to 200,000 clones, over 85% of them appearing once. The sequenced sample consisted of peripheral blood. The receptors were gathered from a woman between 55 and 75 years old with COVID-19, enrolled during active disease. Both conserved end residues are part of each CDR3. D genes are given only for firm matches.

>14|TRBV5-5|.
CASRPTQANYGYTF
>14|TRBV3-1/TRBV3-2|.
CASSQDPETYEQYF
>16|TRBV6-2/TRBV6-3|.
CASSYNGADRKYGYTF
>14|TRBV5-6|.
CASSLVAVNSPLHF
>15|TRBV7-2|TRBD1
CASSLRDRFYYGYTF
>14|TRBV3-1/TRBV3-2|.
CASSQVVAGTEAFF
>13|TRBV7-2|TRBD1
CASSLPDRGEQFF
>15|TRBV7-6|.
CASSTTRSSYNEQFF
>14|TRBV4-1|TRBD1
CASSLGGLNTEAFF
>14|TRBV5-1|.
CASSFSDSNYGYTF
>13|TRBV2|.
CASSEEENTEAFF
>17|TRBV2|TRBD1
CASSGAGGVSAGNTIYF
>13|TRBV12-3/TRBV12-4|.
CASSYVKNTEAFF
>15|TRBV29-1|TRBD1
CSVPGQGAFDEKLFF
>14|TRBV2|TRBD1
CASTRTGNTGELFF
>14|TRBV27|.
CASSLGTMNTEAFF
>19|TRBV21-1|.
CASSKALGGPREAPYGYTF
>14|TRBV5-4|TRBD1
CASSFDRGVGGYTF
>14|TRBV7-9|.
CAIGRGLLYNEQFF